A selection of T cell receptor beta chains follows, all from one sample in a study of cytotoxic CD8 clonotypes in ibrutinib-treated CLL. TCRdb keeps only in-frame clones here, not all; method: immunoSEQ multiplex PCR. The sample has 250,000 to 350,000 clones; roughly three quarters are singletons. The material was PBMCs, obtained at disease progression, from a patient treated with ibrutinib. The receptors come from a human donor with chronic lymphocytic leukemia. CDR3s include the opening cysteine and the closing phenylalanine or tryptophan. D genes are given only for firm matches. The size of a clone is reported for some rows only, either as once, few or many, or as a class for expanded clones.

CDR3 length | J gene | V gene | D gene | clone size | CDR3 DNA | CDR3 protein
11 | TRBJ2-7 | TRBV28 | . | few | TGTGCCAGCAGTCCCCACTGGGAGCAGTACTTC | CASSPHWEQYF
12 | TRBJ2-7 | TRBV10-3 | . | . | TGTGCCATCGGGACGTATCCCTACGAGCAGTACTTC | CAIGTYPYEQYF
16 | TRBJ2-7 | TRBV4-3 | TRBD2 | . | TGCGCCAGCAGCCGAGACGGGGCGGGAGGGCGCTACGAGCAGTACTTC | CASSRDGAGGRYEQYF
16 | TRBJ2-1 | TRBV13 | TRBD2 | . | TGTGCCAGCAGCTCCAATAGCGGGGGGAACTACAATGAGCAGTTCTTC | CASSSNSGGNYNEQFF
14 | TRBJ2-2 | TRBV9 | . | . | TGTGCCAGCAGCGTATGGGCCAACACCGGGGAGCTGTTTTTT | CASSVWANTGELFF
16 | TRBJ2-5 | TRBV15 | . | . | TGTGCCACCAGCAGTCAAATCGGGCCAGTTCCGTCCGCCCAGTACTTC | CATSSQIGPVPSAQYF
16 | TRBJ1-2 | TRBV10-3 | TRBD1 | . | TGTGCCATCAGTGCAACATCCGACAGGGGAGATAGGGGCTACACCTTC | CAISATSDRGDRGYTF
15 | TRBJ2-2 | TRBV14 | TRBD1 | . | TGTGCCAGCAGCCCTCGGACAGGGCCCACCGGGGAGCTGTTTTTT | CASSPRTGPTGELFF
14 | TRBJ2-2 | TRBV28 | . | . | TGTGCCAGCAGCGTGACTCCAATCACCGGGGAGCTGTTTTTT | CASSVTPITGELFF
14 | TRBJ1-1 | TRBV28 | TRBD1 | . | TGTGCCAGCAGTTTTACAGGGGCAGGCACTGAAGCTTTCTTT | CASSFTGAGTEAFF
17 | TRBJ1-2 | TRBV7-2 | . | . | TGTGCCAGCAGCTTAGTAGGCTTGGGGTTCTCTAACTATGGCTACACCTTC | CASSLVGLGFSNYGYTF
17 | TRBJ2-3 | TRBV14 | . | . | TGTGCCAGCAGCGAAAGAAGACTCCGGAGAGGCACAGATACGCAGTATTTT | CASSERRLRRGTDTQYF
12 | TRBJ2-7 | TRBV7-9 | . | . | TGTGCCCCCCGGGAGACCCCCTACGAGCAGTACTTC | CAPRETPYEQYF
14 | TRBJ2-3 | TRBV28 | . | few | TGTGCCAGCAGTTTAAGGGGGAGCGGCCACAATCAGTATTTT | CASSLRGSGHNQYF
13 | TRBJ2-7 | TRBV7-2 | . | . | TGTGCCAGCAGCTCCTTAGGGGCCAGCGAGCAGTACTTC | CASSSLGASEQYF
16 | TRBJ1-1 | TRBV7-8 | . | . | TGTGCCAGCAGCTCACGCCCCGACAGCATGAACACTGAAGCTTTCTTT | CASSSRPDSMNTEAFF
13 | TRBJ1-2 | TRBV6-1 | . | . | TGTGCCAGCAGTGAAGTCCCGGCCTATGGCTACACCTTC | CASSEVPAYGYTF
13 | TRBJ1-2 | TRBV11-2 | . | . | TGTGCCAGCAGCCTCAGGGAGAGCTATGGCTACACCTTC | CASSLRESYGYTF
14 | TRBJ2-7 | TRBV5-1 | . | . | TGCGCCAGCAGCTTGGCGGGTACGGAGTACGAGCAGTACTTC | CASSLAGTEYEQYF
13 | TRBJ2-7 | TRBV7-7 | TRBD1 | . | TGTGCCAGCAGCTCGGGACAGAACTACGAGCAGTACTTC | CASSSGQNYEQYF
12 | TRBJ2-7 | TRBV15 | . | . | TGTGCCACCAGCAGAGGAATTTACGAGCAGTACTTC | CATSRGIYEQYF
11 | TRBJ2-7 | TRBV28 | . | few | TGTGCCAGCCGCGCTGCGTACGAGCAGTACTTC | CASRAAYEQYF
14 | TRBJ2-5 | TRBV7-2 | . | . | TGTGCCAGCCACCGTTGGGGCGGTCAAGAGACCCAGTACTTC | CASHRWGGQETQYF
12 | TRBJ2-2 | TRBV25-1 | . | few | TGTGCCAGCAGCATGGGCACCGGGGAGCTGTTTTTT | CASSMGTGELFF
15 | TRBJ2-7 | TRBV7-2 | . | . | TGTGCCAGCAGCTCGCGACTCCTAGCTTATCACGAGCAGTACTTC | CASSSRLLAYHEQYF
15 | TRBJ2-1 | TRBV11-2 | . | few | TGTGCCAGCAGCCTAGTGGGCGCCTCCTACAATGAGCAGTTCTTC | CASSLVGASYNEQFF
13 | TRBJ2-7 | TRBV27 | . | few | TGTGCCAGCCGGGCGACAGGTTCCATAGAGCAGTACTTC | CASRATGSIEQYF
15 | TRBJ1-6 | TRBV4-3 | . | . | TGCGCCAGCAGCCGGACCTTCTCAAGTAATTCACCCCTCCACTTT | CASSRTFSSNSPLHF
16 | TRBJ1-1 | TRBV7-2 | . | . | TGTGCCAGCAGCTCCCCGCTTAGCTTTGGTTACACTGAAGCTTTCTTT | CASSSPLSFGYTEAFF
17 | TRBJ1-5 | TRBV18 | . | . | TGTGCCAGCTCCCCCTCGAGGGATCTCGTGGGCAATCAGCCCCAGCATTTT | CASSPSRDLVGNQPQHF
15 | TRBJ2-7 | TRBV28 | TRBD2 | . | TGTGCCAGCAGTTTTTGGTGGGAGGGCCGGAACGAGCAGTACTTC | CASSFWWEGRNEQYF
16 | TRBJ1-6 | TRBV5-4 | TRBD1 | . | TGTGCCAGCAGCAGTCCGGGACAGGGACAATATTCACCCCTCCACTTT | CASSSPGQGQYSPLHF
14 | TRBJ2-5 | TRBV27 | . | . | TGTGCCAGCAGTTTGGGGCTTCGAGAAGAGACCCAGTACTTC | CASSLGLREETQYF
16 | TRBJ2-5 | TRBV7-3 | . | . | TGTGCCAGCAGCCAAAATACAGGGACAATGGAAGAGACCCAGTACTTC | CASSQNTGTMEETQYF
10 | TRBJ2-1 | TRBV29-1 | . | . | TGCAGCGCTGGGGGTAATGAGCAGTTCTTC | CSAGGNEQFF
16 | TRBJ1-2 | TRBV14 | . | . | TGTGCCAGCAGCCCCCGAGGCGGGGGGCCTAACTATGGCTACACCTTC | CASSPRGGGPNYGYTF
18 | TRBJ2-2 | TRBV7-9 | TRBD2 | . | TGTGCCAGCAGAACCCCGCCCGCCGGGGGGGGTCACACCGGGGAGCTGTTTTTT | CASRTPPAGGGHTGELFF
12 | TRBJ1-5 | TRBV7-2 | . | few | TGTGCCAGCAGCTTAGTTGGCCAGCCCCAGCATTTT | CASSLVGQPQHF
11 | TRBJ2-7 | TRBV20-1 | . | . | TGCAGTGCTTTCCGAGCGGCCGAGCAGTACTTC | CSAFRAAEQYF
13 | TRBJ1-2 | TRBV13 | . | . | TGTGCCAGCAGCCCGCCGTCGTCCTATGGCTACACCTTC | CASSPPSSYGYTF
15 | TRBJ2-7 | TRBV10-2 | TRBD2 | . | TGCGCCAGCAGCTCAGCGGGAGGCCCCTCCTACGAGCAGTACTTC | CASSSAGGPSYEQYF
14 | TRBJ2-2 | TRBV5-1 | . | once | TGCGCCAGCAGCACGGGTCTGGCCCCGGGGGAGCTGTTTTTT | CASSTGLAPGELFF
15 | TRBJ2-4 | TRBV5-1 | . | . | TGCGCCAGCAGCTTAGTAGGTCTAGCCAAAAACATTCAGTACTTC | CASSLVGLAKNIQYF